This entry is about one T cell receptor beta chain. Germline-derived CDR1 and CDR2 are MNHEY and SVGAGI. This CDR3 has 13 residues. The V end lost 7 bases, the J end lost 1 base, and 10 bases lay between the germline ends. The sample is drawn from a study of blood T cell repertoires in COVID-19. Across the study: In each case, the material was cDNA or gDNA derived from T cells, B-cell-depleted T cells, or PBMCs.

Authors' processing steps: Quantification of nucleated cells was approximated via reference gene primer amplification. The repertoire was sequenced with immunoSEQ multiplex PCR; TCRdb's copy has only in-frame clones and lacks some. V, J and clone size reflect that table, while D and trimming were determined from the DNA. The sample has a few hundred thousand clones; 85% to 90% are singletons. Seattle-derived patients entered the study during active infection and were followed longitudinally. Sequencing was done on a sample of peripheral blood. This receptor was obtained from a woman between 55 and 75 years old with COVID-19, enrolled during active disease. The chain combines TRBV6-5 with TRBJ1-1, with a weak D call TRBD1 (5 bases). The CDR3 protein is CASTQARNTEAFF. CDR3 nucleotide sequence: TGTGCCAGCACACAGGCTCGGAACACTGAAGCTTTCTTT.